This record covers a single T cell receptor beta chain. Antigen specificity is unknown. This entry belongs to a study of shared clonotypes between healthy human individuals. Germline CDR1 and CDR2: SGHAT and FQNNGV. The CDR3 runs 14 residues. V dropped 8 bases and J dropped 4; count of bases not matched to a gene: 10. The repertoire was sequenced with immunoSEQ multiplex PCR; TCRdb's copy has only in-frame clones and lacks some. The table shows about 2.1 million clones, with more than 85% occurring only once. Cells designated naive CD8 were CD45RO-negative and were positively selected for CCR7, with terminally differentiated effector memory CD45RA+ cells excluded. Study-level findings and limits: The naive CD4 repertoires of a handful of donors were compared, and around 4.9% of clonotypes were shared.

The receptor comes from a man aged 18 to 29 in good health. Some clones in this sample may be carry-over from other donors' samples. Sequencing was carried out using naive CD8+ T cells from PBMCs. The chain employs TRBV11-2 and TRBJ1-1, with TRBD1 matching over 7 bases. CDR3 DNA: TGTGCCAGCGGCTCCAGGGGGTATGGCACTGAAGCTTTCTTT. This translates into CASGSRGYGTEAFF.